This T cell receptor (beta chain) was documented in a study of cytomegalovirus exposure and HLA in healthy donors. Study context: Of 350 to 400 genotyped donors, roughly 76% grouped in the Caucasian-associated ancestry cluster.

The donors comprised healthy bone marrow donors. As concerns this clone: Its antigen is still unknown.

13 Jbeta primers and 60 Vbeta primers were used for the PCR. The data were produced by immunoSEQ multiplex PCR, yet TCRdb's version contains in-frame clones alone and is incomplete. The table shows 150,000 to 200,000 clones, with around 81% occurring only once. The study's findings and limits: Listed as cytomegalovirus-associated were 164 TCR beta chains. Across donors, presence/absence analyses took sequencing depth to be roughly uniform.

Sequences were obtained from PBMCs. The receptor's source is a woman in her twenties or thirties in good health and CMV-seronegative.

The CDR3 DNA follows: TGTGCCAGCAGTTCCCTCTCCACAGAGGGCTATGGCTACACCTTC. Amino acid sequence: CASSSLSTEGYGYTF. V is TRBV27 and J is TRBJ1-2, with D uncertain. The ends were cut back, 4 bases at V and 4 bases at J, with 16 bases in the middle. CDR3 length equals 15 residues. Germline V gene sequence: CDR1 MNHEY, CDR2 SMNVEV (reference sequence).